The 12 T cell receptor beta chains below all came from one sample that was sequenced in a study of OX40 agonist ivuxolimab in advanced cancers. Sequenced by immunoSEQ multiplex PCR; TCRdb stores in-frame clones only, minus some. The sample shows approximately 40,000 clones, about four fifths of them seen only once. The specimen comprised CD4+ or CD8+ T cells sorted from blood, sampled in a trial of the OX40 agonist ivuxolimab. The receptor set was obtained from an adult with an advanced solid tumor such as melanoma, head and neck, liver or kidney cancer.

This rearrangement joins TRBV5-1 to TRBJ1-2; 9 bases agree with TRBD1. The germline gives CDR1 SGHRS, CDR2 YFSETQ. There are 15 residues in the CDR3. V dropped 0 bases and J dropped 6; count of bases not matched to a gene: 6. The CDR3 nucleotides read TGCGCCAGCAGCTTGGATCCCCGGACAGGGGATGGCTACACCTTC. It encodes CASSLDPRTGDGYTF.

The V and J genes are TRBV5-1 and TRBJ1-2, with D perhaps matching TRBD1 (5 bases). CDR1 and CDR2 (germline): SGHRS, YFSETQ. CDR3 length: 13 amino acids. Trimming took 0 bases from V and 4 from J, leaving 7 bases between them. CDR3 sequence reads: CASSLGTSYGYTF. The CDR3 DNA reads TGCGCCAGCAGCTTGGGGACAAGCTATGGCTACACCTTC.

V is TRBV4-2 and J is TRBJ1-1, with D unresolved. V lost 1 base, J lost 3 bases, and 6 bases lay in between. CDR3 length equals 13 residues. CDR1 LGHNA and CDR2 YNFKEQ come from the germline V gene. This chain's CDR3 is CASSQVTYTEAFF. CDR3 nucleotides: TGTGCCAGCAGCCAAGTCACTTACACTGAAGCTTTCTTT.

The rearrangement uses TRBV28 and TRBJ1-5; D gene unclear. Germline loops: CDR1 MDHEN, CDR2 SYDVKM. V was shortened by 5 bases and J by 0 bases, with 11 bases between the two germline ends. The CDR3 runs 15 residues. Here the CDR3 reads CASSPFSNSNQPQHF. The CDR3 DNA reads TGTGCCAGCAGTCCCTTTTCTAATAGCAATCAGCCCCAGCATTTT.

This clone was recorded only once. The rearrangement joins TRBV13 to TRBJ2-7, with TRBD1 as a possible D gene (5 bases). Germline V lookup: CDR1 PRHDT, CDR2 FYEKMQ (reference sequence). The CDR3 covers 20 residues. V was clipped by 1 base and J by 2 bases, with 27 bases between them. The CDR3 bases are TGTGCCAGCAGCTTAGAAGGGGCTGGGTGGACACCCTCGGAGACCTACGAGCAGTACTTC. Its translation is CASSLEGAGWTPSETYEQYF.

The chain couples TRBV5-1 to TRBJ2-1; the match to TRBD1 covers 7 bases. CDR3 length: 14 amino acids. Germline CDR1 and CDR2: SGHRS and YFSETQ. With V trimmed by 3 bases and J by 7 bases, 7 bases remained unmatched. The chain's CDR3 is CASSSTTGWNEQFF. Here the CDR3 DNA reads TGCGCCAGCAGCTCCACGACAGGGTGGAATGAGCAGTTCTTC.

This clone was counted between two and nine times. The chain has TRBV15 and TRBJ1-1; D unclear. Trimming removed 1 base from V and 2 bases from J, with 11 bases in between. This CDR3 contains 15 residues. Germline-derived CDR1 and CDR2 are LNHNV and YYDKDF (reference sequence). The CDR3 nucleotides read TGTGCCACCAGCAGAGTTCGGGCCCTAAACACTGAAGCTTTCTTT. This codes for CATSRVRALNTEAFF.

V gene TRBV10-3 combines with J gene TRBJ2-7; TRBD1 is a possible D gene (6 bases). V lost 0 bases and J 5 bases, leaving 20 bases between the germline ends. In germline, CDR1 is ENHRY, CDR2 SYGVKD. The CDR3 has 17 residues. CDR3 sequence: CAISESRTGTFRHEQYF. CDR3 nucleotide sequence: TGTGCCATCAGTGAGTCGAGAACAGGGACCTTTCGGCACGAGCAGTACTTC.

V and J are TRBV21-1 and TRBJ2-5; TRBD2, the D gene given by the table, was not confirmed from the DNA. TRBV21-1 is deemed a pseudogene. The CDR3 has 13 amino acids. CDR3: CASRPAGGETQYF. DNA for the CDR3: TGTGCCAGCAGGCCGGCGGGGGGGGAGACCCAGTACTTC.

The rearrangement links TRBV19 to TRBJ1-4; D is possibly TRBD1 (6 bases). V lost 6 bases and J lost 11, with 10 bases in between. The CDR3 runs to 11 residues. Germline lookup yields CDR1 LNHDA and CDR2 SQIVND (reference sequence). CDR3 residues: CASREQGKLFF. In DNA, the CDR3 is TGTGCCAGTAGGGAGCAGGGGAAACTGTTTTTT.

This chain connects TRBV28 to TRBJ2-3, with D maybe TRBD1 (5 bases). This CDR3 is built from 12 residues. The germline CDR1 and CDR2 sequences are MDHEN and SYDVKM. Trimming left V 9 bases short and J 8 bases short, with 15 bases between. DNA for the CDR3: TGTGCCAGTAGGACAACTCAGGGTACGCAGTATTTT. Translated: CASRTTQGTQYF.

The chain has TRBV27 and TRBJ2-6, with TRBD1 matching over 9 bases. The CDR3 extends over 17 amino acids. The J segment lost 0 bases and the V segment lost 7 bases, leaving 7 bases of the junction unmatched. Germline values: CDR1 MNHEY, CDR2 SMNVEV (reference sequence). This CDR3 is CASTRTGANSGANVLTF. CDR3 DNA sequence: TGTGCCAGCACTCGGACAGGGGCGAACTCTGGGGCCAACGTCCTGACTTTC.